This is a list of T cell receptor beta chains from one sample in a study of PD-1 blockade in classical Hodgkin lymphoma. Libraries were prepared by immunoSEQ multiplex PCR; TCRdb keeps only in-frame clonotypes and omits some of them. The table shows fewer than 50,000 clones, with over 75% occurring only once. Sequences were derived from peripheral blood mononuclear cells (PBMCs), sampled before the fourth cycle of nivolumab. The receptors shown here come from a human donor with classical Hodgkin lymphoma. CDR3s include the opening cysteine and the closing phenylalanine or tryptophan. D genes are given only for firm matches. Clone size is shown for a subset of rows, as once, few, many or a class of expanded clone.

d_call	clone_size	v_call	j_call	cdr3_nt	cdr3_aa
-	-	TRBV15	TRBJ2-7	TGTGCCACCAGCAGAGATTTCGGGTACGAGCAGTACTTC	CATSRDFGYEQYF
-	-	TRBV6-6	TRBJ1-5	TGTGCCAGCAGAGATTGGGACAGCAATCAGCCCCAGCATTTT	CASRDWDSNQPQHF
-	-	TRBV27	TRBJ1-1	TGTGCCAGCAGTTTACAGGAGACGAACACTGAAGCTTTCTTT	CASSLQETNTEAFF
TRBD1	-	TRBV7-3	TRBJ1-1	TGTGCCAGCAGCCCGGGACAGGGCGTGAACACTGAAGCTTTCTTT	CASSPGQGVNTEAFF
TRBD1	few	TRBV7-9	TRBJ1-4	TGTGCCAGCAGCATCACAGGGGGGCACGAAAAACTGTTTTTT	CASSITGGHEKLFF
-	-	TRBV6-5	TRBJ2-2	TGTGCCAGCAGCCCTGACAGGACCACCGGGGAGCTGTTTTTT	CASSPDRTTGELFF
TRBD1	-	TRBV27	TRBJ1-3	TGTGCCAGCAGCCCGATGACAGGGAGAAACACCATATATTTT	CASSPMTGRNTIYF
-	-	TRBV7-2	TRBJ2-3	TGTGCCAGCAGCCCACCTGGGGGGCGGGGAGATACGCAGTATTTT	CASSPPGGRGDTQYF
-	-	TRBV7-9	TRBJ2-7	TGTGCCAGCAGCCAAGACACTTACGAGCAGTACTTC	CASSQDTYEQYF
-	-	TRBV9	TRBJ1-2	TGTGCCAGCAGCGTAGTGGGTAGGGATGGCTACACCTTC	CASSVVGRDGYTF
-	once	TRBV6-5	TRBJ1-5	TGTGCCCCCTCGGAGGGAGTCGGCAATCAGCCCCAGCATTTT	CAPSEGVGNQPQHF
-	-	TRBV6-6	TRBJ1-1	TGTGCCAGCAGTTACATCGGGGGCACTGAAGCTTTCTTT	CASSYIGGTEAFF
-	once	TRBV4-1	TRBJ1-1	TGCGCCAGCAGCCAAGAGGGATCAGGGTTTCAAGGAGGTCACACTGAAGCTTTCTTT	CASSQEGSGFQGGHTEAFF
-	-	TRBV4-2	TRBJ2-3	TGTGCCAGCAGCCAAGACCTCCCGGACACAGATACGCAGTATTTT	CASSQDLPDTDTQYF
-	-	TRBV11-2	TRBJ2-2	TGTGCCAGCAGCTTTAACAGGGCCGGGGAGCTGTTTTTT	CASSFNRAGELFF
-	once	TRBV29-1	TRBJ1-1	TGCAGCGTTCGTCGGGGGGCCCTGAACACTGAAGCTTTCTTT	CSVRRGALNTEAFF
-	-	TRBV30	TRBJ2-7	TGTGCCTGGTACCGCCCTACCTCCTACGAGCAGTACTTC	CAWYRPTSYEQYF
-	-	TRBV2	TRBJ2-1	TGTGCCAGCAGTGATAGCGGTGAGCAGTTCTTC	CASSDSGEQFF
TRBD1	-	TRBV10-3	TRBJ1-4	TGTGCCATCAGTGACGGACAGGCCTCTAATGAAAAACTGTTTTTT	CAISDGQASNEKLFF
-	-	TRBV28	TRBJ2-2	TGTGCCAGCAGCCAAACAGGGATCGGGGAGCTGTTTTTT	CASSQTGIGELFF
TRBD1	-	TRBV14	TRBJ1-2	TGTGCCAGCAGCCAGACCGGGACAGGGCTCGGCTACACCTTC	CASSQTGTGLGYTF
-	-	TRBV6-5	TRBJ2-7	TGTGCCAGCAGTCAAGGGGCCGTCGGTTCCTACGAGCAGTACTTC	CASSQGAVGSYEQYF
TRBD1	-	TRBV5-4	TRBJ1-1	TGTGCCAGCAGCTTGGGGGGGACAGGGGCCCGGCAGAACACTGAAGCTTTCTTT	CASSLGGTGARQNTEAFF
-	few	TRBV9	TRBJ1-2	TGTGCCAGCAGCGTAAGGACAGCGGACTATGGCTACACCTTC	CASSVRTADYGYTF
-	-	TRBV28	TRBJ2-1	TGTGCCAGCAGTGGGACACCCCGAGGCAATGAGCAGTTCTTC	CASSGTPRGNEQFF
-	-	TRBV28	TRBJ1-2	TGTGCCAGCAGTTTGCTTAGCCACTATGGCTACACCTTC	CASSLLSHYGYTF
-	-	TRBV11-2	TRBJ2-7	TGTGCCAGCAGCTTCGCGAGTGTCGGGTACGAGCAGTACTTC	CASSFASVGYEQYF
TRBD1	-	TRBV6-5	TRBJ1-5	TGTGCCAGCAGTTACTCGGGCGGGACAGATCAGCCCCAGCATTTT	CASSYSGGTDQPQHF
TRBD2	few	TRBV19	TRBJ2-2	TGTGCCAGTACGGGGGGTGCGAACACCGGGGAGCTGTTTTTT	CASTGGANTGELFF
-	-	TRBV7-2	TRBJ1-6	TGTGCCAGCAGCTTAGGGACAGTAACCAATTCACCCCTCCACTTT	CASSLGTVTNSPLHF
TRBD2	-	TRBV7-6	TRBJ2-3	TGTGCCAGCAGCTTAGGGGCGGCGGGGGGACCCGATACGCAGTATTTT	CASSLGAAGGPDTQYF
-	-	TRBV4-1	TRBJ1-5	TGCGCCAGCAGCCAAGATTTAAGAGACATCCCCAATCAGCCCCAGCATTTT	CASSQDLRDIPNQPQHF
-	-	TRBV7-2	TRBJ1-4	TGTGCCAGCAGCTTATCAGTGTCTAGTGAAAAACTGTTTTTT	CASSLSVSSEKLFF
TRBD1	-	TRBV6-5	TRBJ2-1	TGTGCCAGCAGCCCGGTGAACAGGGGTCAGGGTGAGCAGTTCTTC	CASSPVNRGQGEQFF
-	-	TRBV7-9	TRBJ1-6	TGTGCCAGCAGCTCCCAGGGTTATTCACCCCTCCACTTT	CASSSQGYSPLHF
-	-	TRBV13	TRBJ1-2	TGTGCCAGCAGCTTAGCCGGGTACTATGGCTACACCTTC	CASSLAGYYGYTF
-	-	TRBV11-2	TRBJ2-1	TGTGCCAGCAGCTTAAGGGCAGGGATAGGGAATGAGCAGTTCTTC	CASSLRAGIGNEQFF
-	-	TRBV6-6	TRBJ1-6	TGTGCCAGCAGTACAGGACCCGGCAGTTCACCCCTCCACTTT	CASSTGPGSSPLHF
-	-	TRBV5-1	TRBJ2-1	TGCGCCAGCAGCTTGGTCAACTATGAGCAGTTCTTC	CASSLVNYEQFF
TRBD1	-	TRBV5-6	TRBJ2-3	TGTGCCAGCAGCGGACAGGGGGCATCAGATACGCAGTATTTT	CASSGQGASDTQYF
-	-	TRBV29-1	TRBJ1-1	TGCAGCGTTGAAGGGGGGCAGCGCACTGAAGCTTTCTTT	CSVEGGQRTEAFF
-	-	TRBV4-3	TRBJ2-7	TGCGCCAGCAGCCAAGCGGCCGGGACACCCTACGAGCAGTACTTC	CASSQAAGTPYEQYF
TRBD1	-	TRBV7-9	TRBJ1-6	TGTGCCAGCAGCTTCGGACAGGGGGCGAATTCACCCCTCCACTTT	CASSFGQGANSPLHF
-	-	TRBV27	TRBJ1-2	TGTGCCAGCAACCTCAGTGGGGCTAATGATGGCTACACCTTC	CASNLSGANDGYTF
-	-	TRBV11-3	TRBJ2-3	TGTGCCAGCAGCCCCCAACCGGGATATACGCAGTATTTT	CASSPQPGYTQYF
-	-	TRBV19	TRBJ2-3	TGTGCCAGTAGTATAGACGACAGTAACACAGATACGCAGTATTTT	CASSIDDSNTDTQYF
TRBD2	-	TRBV9	TRBJ2-3	TGTGCCAGCAGCGTGCTGGGGGGGAGTGATACGCAGTATTTT	CASSVLGGSDTQYF
TRBD1	-	TRBV2	TRBJ2-2	TGTGCCAGCAGCTTGCATTCCGGGACAGGGAACACCGGGGAGCTGTTTTTT	CASSLHSGTGNTGELFF
-	medium-sized	TRBV7-2	TRBJ1-1	TGTGCCAGCAGCCAAGCTCACGGGGTCACTGAAGCTTTCTTT	CASSQAHGVTEAFF
-	-	TRBV2	TRBJ2-2	TGTGCCAGCAGTGAAGACGGCGCGAACACCGGGGAGCTGTTTTTT	CASSEDGANTGELFF
TRBD1	few	TRBV27	TRBJ1-1	TGTGCCAGCATCAAGGACAGGTACATGAACACTGAAGCTTTCTTT	CASIKDRYMNTEAFF
-	-	TRBV5-1	TRBJ2-7	TGCGCCAGCAGCTTTAACACAGGGAGCTCCTACGAGCAGTACTTC	CASSFNTGSSYEQYF
TRBD2	-	TRBV29-1	TRBJ2-1	TGCAGCGCGGCACGGCTAGCGGGGACTGACAATGAGCAGTTCTTC	CSAARLAGTDNEQFF
TRBD1	once	TRBV4-3	TRBJ1-5	TGCGCCAGCAGCTCGGACAGGGTGAGTCAGCCCCAGCATTTT	CASSSDRVSQPQHF